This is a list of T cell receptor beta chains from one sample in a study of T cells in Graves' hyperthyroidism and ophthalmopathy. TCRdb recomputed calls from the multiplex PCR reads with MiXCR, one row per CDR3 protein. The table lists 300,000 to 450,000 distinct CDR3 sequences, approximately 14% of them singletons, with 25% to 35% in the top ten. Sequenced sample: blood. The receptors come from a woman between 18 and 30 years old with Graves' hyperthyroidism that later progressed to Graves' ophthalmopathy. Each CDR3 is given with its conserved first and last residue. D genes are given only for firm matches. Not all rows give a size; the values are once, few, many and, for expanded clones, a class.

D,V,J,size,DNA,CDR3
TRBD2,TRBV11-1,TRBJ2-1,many,TGTGCCAGCAGCTTACGGATTGGCGGGAGTGTAGCCTACAATGAGCAGTTCTTC,CASSLRIGGSVAYNEQFF
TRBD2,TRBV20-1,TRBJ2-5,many,TGCAGTGCAGCTGGGACTAGCAGGACCGATGGGGTGGAGACCCAGTACTTC,CSAAGTSRTDGVETQYF
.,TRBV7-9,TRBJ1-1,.,TGTGCCAGCAGTAAGGGACAAGCCCTTAAAGCTTTCTTT,CASSKGQALKAFF
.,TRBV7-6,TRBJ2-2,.,TGTGCCAGCAGCTCCACGGGGCGTGTCGGGGGAGGCACCGGGGAGCTGTTTTTT,CASSSTGRVGGGTGELFF
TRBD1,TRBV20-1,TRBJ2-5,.,TGCAGTGCTAGAGAGGCAGGGGGCGCCCAAGAGACCCAGTACTTC,CSAREAGGAQETQYF
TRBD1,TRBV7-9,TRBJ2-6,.,TGTGCCAGCAGCACCGGGACAGGGGGAGGGTCTGGGGCCAACGTCCTGACTTTC,CASSTGTGGGSGANVLTF
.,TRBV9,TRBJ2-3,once,TGCGCCAGCAGTAAACTAGCTTCCTCCACAGATACGCAGTATTTT,CASSKLASSTDTQYF
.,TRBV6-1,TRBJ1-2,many,TGTGCCAGCAGAGCCGGGAGGGGGTATGGCTACACCTTC,CASRAGRGYGYTF
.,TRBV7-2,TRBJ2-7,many,TGTGCCAGCAGCTCGTTCAACGAGCAGTACTTC,CASSSFNEQYF
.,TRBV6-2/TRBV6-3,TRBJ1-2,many,TGTGCCAGCAGTCCGACAGCAGCCTATGGCTACACCTTC,CASSPTAAYGYTF
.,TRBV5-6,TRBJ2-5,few,TGTGCCAGCAGCCCAGACCGGGGCTGGGAGACCCAGTACTTC,CASSPDRGWETQYF
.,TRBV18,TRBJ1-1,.,TGTGCCAGCTCACTGGGTTTTGCTGAAGCTTTCTTT,CASSLGFAEAFF
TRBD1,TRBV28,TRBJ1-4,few,TGTGCCAGCAGTTCCGGACAGGTTAATGAAAAACTGTTTTTT,CASSSGQVNEKLFF
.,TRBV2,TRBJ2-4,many,TGTGCCAGCAGCTGGGGCCGTCCGGGGGCGGTCGACGCCAAAAACATTCAGTACTTC,CASSWGRPGAVDAKNIQYF
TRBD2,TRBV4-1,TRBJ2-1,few,TGCGCCAGCAGCCAAGATTGGGAGGGTGAGCAGTTCTTC,CASSQDWEGEQFF
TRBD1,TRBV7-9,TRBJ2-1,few,TGTGCCAGCAGCTTAAGAACAGGGGTCCCTTCCGATGAGCAGTTCTTC,CASSLRTGVPSDEQFF
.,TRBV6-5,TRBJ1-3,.,TGTGCCAGCAGTTACTCGTCCTCAAAGTGGGCAAACACCATATATTTT,CASSYSSSKWANTIYF
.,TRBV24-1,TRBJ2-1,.,TGTGCCACCAGTGATAGCAGGGATTACAATGAGCAGTTCTTC,CATSDSRDYNEQFF
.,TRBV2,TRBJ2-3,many,TGTGCCAGCAGTGAAATGTGGTTCCTCAGCACAGATACGCAGTATTTT,CASSEMWFLSTDTQYF
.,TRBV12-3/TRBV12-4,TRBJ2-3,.,TGTGCCAGCAGTACCCCCAGGGTCACAGATACGCGGTATTTT,CASSTPRVTDTRYF
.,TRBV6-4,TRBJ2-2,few,TGTGCCAGCAGTGCCGACGGATACACCGGGGAGCTGTTTTTT,CASSADGYTGELFF
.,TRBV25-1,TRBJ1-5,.,TGTGCCAGCAGTGATTACAGGGAAAGTCAGCCCCAGCATTTT,CASSDYRESQPQHF
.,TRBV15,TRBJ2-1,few,TGTGCCACCAGCAGAGATTCCCCGGGAGCCTACAATGAGCAGTTCTTC,CATSRDSPGAYNEQFF
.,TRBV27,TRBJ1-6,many,TGTGCCAGCAGTCCTGGAGGGAATTCACCCCTCCACTTT,CASSPGGNSPLHF
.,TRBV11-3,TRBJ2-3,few,TGTGCCAGCAGCCCGCCCGCCCGCACTAGAAAGTCCCCAGATACGCAGTATTTT,CASSPPARTRKSPDTQYF
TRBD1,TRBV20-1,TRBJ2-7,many,TGCAGTGCTAGAGCTAGGGGGCGAGGACACGAGCAGTACTTC,CSARARGRGHEQYF
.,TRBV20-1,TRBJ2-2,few,TGCAGTGCTAGATGGGGGATCGGGGAGCTGTTTTTT,CSARWGIGELFF
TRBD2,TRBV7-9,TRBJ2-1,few,TGTGCCAGCAGCGGCAAGACTAGCGGGAGGGCCCGTGTTTACAATGAGCAGTTCTTC,CASSGKTSGRARVYNEQFF
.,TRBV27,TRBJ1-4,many,TGTGCCAGCAGCCTCACATGGTCTGAAAAACTGTTTTTT,CASSLTWSEKLFF
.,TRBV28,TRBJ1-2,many,TGTGCCAGCAGTTTTCCGTGGCGAATAAGGGCCGCTTTTTATGGCTACACCTTC,CASSFPWRIRAAFYGYTF
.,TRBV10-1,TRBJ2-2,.,TGCGCCAGCAGTGTGGGTTCCGGGGAGCTGTTTTTT,CASSVGSGELFF
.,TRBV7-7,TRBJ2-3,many,TGTGCTAGCAGCTTATCAGTGAATGCGGGCGGGATGAGCACAGATACGCAGTATTTT,CASSLSVNAGGMSTDTQYF
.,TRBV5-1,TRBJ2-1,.,TGCGCCAGCTCCCCGTCAGGAGAGAAGGAGCAGTTCTTC,CASSPSGEKEQFF
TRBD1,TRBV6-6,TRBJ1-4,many,TGTGCCAGCAGTTACTCGGACAGGGGCAATGAAAAACTGTTTTTT,CASSYSDRGNEKLFF
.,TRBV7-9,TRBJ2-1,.,TGTGCCAGCAGCTTAATTGCGGATGAGCAGTTCTTC,CASSLIADEQFF
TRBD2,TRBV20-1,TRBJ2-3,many,TGCAGTGCTAGTTCCCTAGCGGGAGTATTTCGCACGCAGTATTTT,CSASSLAGVFRTQYF
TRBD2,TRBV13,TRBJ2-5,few,TGTGCCAGCAGCTTGGCCTCGCTAGCGGGAGTCGGAGAGACCCAGTACTTC,CASSLASLAGVGETQYF
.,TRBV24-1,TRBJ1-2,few,TGTGCCACCAGTGATCCGCGGGCGGAGGGCGACTATGGCTACACCTTC,CATSDPRAEGDYGYTF
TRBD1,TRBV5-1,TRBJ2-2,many,TGCGCCAGCAGCTCGACAGGGGCGAACACCGGGGAGCTGTTTTTT,CASSSTGANTGELFF
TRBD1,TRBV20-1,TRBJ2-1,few,TGCAGTGCTAGACGGGACAGCAGCTCCTACAATGAGCAGTTCTTC,CSARRDSSSYNEQFF
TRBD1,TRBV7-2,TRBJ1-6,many,TGTGCCAGCAGCTTAGGGGGGACAGGGCGGGCACCCCTCCACTTT,CASSLGGTGRAPLHF
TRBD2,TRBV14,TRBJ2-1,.,TGTGCCAGCAGCCCTACAGTAGCGGGAGAGAGAAATGAGCAGTTCTTC,CASSPTVAGERNEQFF
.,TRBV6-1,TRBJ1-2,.,TGTGCCAGCAGTGAAGTAGGAACAGCCTGGTCTAACTATGGCTACACCTTC,CASSEVGTAWSNYGYTF
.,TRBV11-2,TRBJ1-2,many,TGTGCCAGCAGCCCTGCCAGAAACTATGGCTACACCTTC,CASSPARNYGYTF
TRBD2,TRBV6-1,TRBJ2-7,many,TGTGCCAGCAGTTCCTGGACTAGCGGATCCTCCTACGAGCAGTACTTC,CASSSWTSGSSYEQYF
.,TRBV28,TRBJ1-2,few,TGTGCCAGCGGGTCTACGGCAAACTATGGCTACACCTTC,CASGSTANYGYTF
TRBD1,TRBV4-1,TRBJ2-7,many,TGCGCCAGCAGCCCGGGACAGGGGAGGCTTGCCTACGAGCAGTACTTC,CASSPGQGRLAYEQYF
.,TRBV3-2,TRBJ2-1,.,TGTGCCAGCAGCCATAGCCTAGCGGGAGTTCGCGATGAGCAGTTCTTC,CASSHSLAGVRDEQFF
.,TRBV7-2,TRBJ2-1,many,TGTGCCAGCAGCAAACGGTGGGGACTCGACTACAATGAGCAGTTCTTC,CASSKRWGLDYNEQFF
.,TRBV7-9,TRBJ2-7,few,TGTGCCAGCAGCGCCACGCAGGAGTCTCCCTACGAGCAGTACTTC,CASSATQESPYEQYF
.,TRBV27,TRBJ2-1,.,TGTGCCAGCACCGGGTTAGTAAATAACTCCTACAATGAGCAGTTCTTC,CASTGLVNNSYNEQFF
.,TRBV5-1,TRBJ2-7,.,TGCGCCAGCAGATTGGGGGCCGGGAGAATGGGCGAGCAGTACTTC,CASRLGAGRMGEQYF
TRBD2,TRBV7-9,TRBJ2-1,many,TGTGCCAGCAGCTTATTTTTCGCGGGAGACGGCAATGAGCAGTTCTTC,CASSLFFAGDGNEQFF
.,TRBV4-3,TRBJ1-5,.,TGCGCCAGCAGCCAAGATTTAGCGGGGAGAAATCAGCCCCAGCATTTT,CASSQDLAGRNQPQHF
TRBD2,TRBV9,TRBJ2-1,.,TGTGCCAGCAGCGGAAAGCGGGAGAGGATCAGCAATGAGCAGTTCTTC,CASSGKRERISNEQFF